This T cell receptor beta chain stems from a study of blood T cell repertoires in COVID-19. Study-level background: Sites in the United States, Italy and Spain provided acute and convalescent COVID-19 samples. From T cells, B-cell-depleted T cells, or PBMCs came the material, which was cDNA or gDNA.

Participant ages covered about 18 to 90 years across 24 US areas. Methods used by the authors: Nucleated cell counts were estimated from reference gene primer amplification. The method was immunoSEQ multiplex PCR; TCRdb's version includes in-frame clones alone and lacks a portion of them. Clone size and V and J calls were adopted from that table, with D and trimming inferred from the DNA. The sample shows approximately 240,000 clones, roughly 83% of them seen only once. Trimming took 5 bases from V and 2 from J, leaving 14 bases between them. The CDR3 has 15 amino acids. Germline V gene data show CDR1 as LNHDA and CDR2 as SQIVND (reference sequence).

The sample taken for sequencing was PBMCs or T cells enriched from blood (not recorded which). The chain has TRBV19 and TRBJ2-3, with a tentative D call TRBD1 (5 bases). This TCR was sampled from a woman in her 40s with acute COVID-19. DNA for the CDR3: TGTGCCAGTAGTTGGCCAGGGCCCTACACAGATACGCAGTATTTT. Its protein product is CASSWPGPYTDTQYF.